This section outlines one TCR beta chain sequence together with its context. The sample originates from a study of OX40 agonist ivuxolimab in advanced cancers. The overall study: Recorded diagnoses for dose-escalation patients were hepatocellular carcinoma, melanoma, renal cell or head and neck cancer.

TCRdb keeps only in-frame clones here, not all; method: immunoSEQ multiplex PCR. The table lists about 72,000 clones, roughly four fifths of them singletons. Patients were excluded for autoimmune disease history or systemic immunosuppression. Germline lookup yields CDR1 WSHSY and CDR2 SAAADI. The CDR3 consists of 15 residues. J was trimmed by 3 bases and V by 6 bases; bases with no gene match: 6. This clonotype originated in an adult with an advanced solid tumor such as melanoma, head and neck, liver or kidney cancer. This sequence joins TRBV10-2 and TRBJ2-1, with TRBD2 identical over 9 bases. The sample here was CD4+ or CD8+ T cells sorted from blood, taken in a trial of the OX40 agonist ivuxolimab. The CDR3 coding sequence is TGCGCCAGCAGCGCCAGAGCGGGAGGCTACAATGAGCAGTTCTTC. It encodes CASSARAGGYNEQFF.